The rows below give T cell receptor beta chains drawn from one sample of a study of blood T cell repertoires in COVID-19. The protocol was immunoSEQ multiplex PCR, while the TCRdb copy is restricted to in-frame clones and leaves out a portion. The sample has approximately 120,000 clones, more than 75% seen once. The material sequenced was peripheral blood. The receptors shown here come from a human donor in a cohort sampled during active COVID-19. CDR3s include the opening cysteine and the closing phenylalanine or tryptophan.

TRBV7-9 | CASSLVTSGRDNEQFF
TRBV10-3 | CAISEFPWRGGYEQYF
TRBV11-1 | CASSSNRGEAFF
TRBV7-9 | CASSLAGGGDTF
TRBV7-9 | CASSFDRGSNEKLFF
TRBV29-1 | CSAAGTYEQYF
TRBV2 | CASTNSPGQRLNEQFF
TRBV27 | CASSFFPNDRGPTGELFF
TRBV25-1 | CASSELGGIYGYTF
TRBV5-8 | CASSLYQAGTDTQYF
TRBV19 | CASSSRQGANTEAFF
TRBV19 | CASSNSAGTHTYEQYF
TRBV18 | CASSPPNLDATRSGELFF
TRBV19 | CASSTWTGADGELFF
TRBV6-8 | CASSYGTSDDKDTQYF
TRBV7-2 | CASSPLGREGSYEQYF
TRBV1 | CTSSQALKRERQETQYF
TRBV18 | CASSPPSGYNSPLHF
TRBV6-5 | CASRTGVRDGYTF
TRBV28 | CASTGNYEQYF
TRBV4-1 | CASSLGGVPGEETQYF
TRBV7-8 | CASSLRQGTNHEQYF
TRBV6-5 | CASSPRTSGGELFF
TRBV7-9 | CASSDRGPSYEQYF
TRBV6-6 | CASSYPGTPTGQPQHF
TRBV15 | CATSREAAGGQGYTF
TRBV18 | CASSPGQKNTEAFF
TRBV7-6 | CASSLVGGSTDTQYF
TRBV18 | CASSPQVADYNEQFF
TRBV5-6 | CASRAQGIEQFF
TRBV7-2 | CASSLQGLREQFF
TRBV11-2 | CASSFGSPSTDTQYF
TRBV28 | CASSLPGTGWVAGGGNEQFF
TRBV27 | CASSPGLAGASYNEQFF
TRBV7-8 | CASSLGRGQGSWGYTF
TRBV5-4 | CASSWGGQETQYF
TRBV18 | CASSWGRNEKLFF
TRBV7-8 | CASSQRGRDNQPQHF
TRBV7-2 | CANKPTGESYNEQFF
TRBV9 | CASSPAGEGYTF
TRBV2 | CASSEDWRDETQYF
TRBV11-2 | CASSFTGVYYGYTF
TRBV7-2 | CASSLSGLTYEQYF